These 19 T cell receptor beta chains originate from one sample sequenced in a study of blood T cell repertoires in COVID-19. Using immunoSEQ multiplex PCR, the repertoire was profiled, and TCRdb retains in-frame clones only, with some absent. The sample lists about 250,000 clones; roughly 90% were seen once. The material sequenced was peripheral blood. These receptors were collected from a woman between 55 and 75 years old with COVID-19, enrolled during active disease.

CDR3 residues: CASSLALKETQYF. CDR3 nucleotides: TGCGCCAGCAGCTTGGCCTTAAAAGAGACCCAGTACTTC. The chain is built from TRBV5-1 and TRBJ2-5; no definite D call. The CDR3 is 13 residues long. Germline V gene data show CDR1 as SGHRS and CDR2 as YFSETQ. Trimming cost V 0 bases and J 3 bases, with 6 bases left between them.

This chain links TRBV7-9 with TRBJ1-3; no clear D. Germline-derived CDR1 and CDR2 are SEHNR and FQNEAQ (reference sequence). The V end lost 1 base, the J end lost 4 bases, and 5 bases lay between the germline ends. This CDR3 has 13 residues. The CDR3 here is CASSLGGGNTIYF. CDR3 DNA: TGTGCCAGCAGCTTAGGCGGGGGAAACACCATATATTTT.

This chain joins TRBV5-1 and TRBJ2-3, with 7 bases that match TRBD1. CDR1 and CDR2 (germline): SGHRS, YFSETQ. The V segment lost 4 bases and the J segment 4 bases; nucleotides outside the gene matches: 6. The CDR3 runs to 14 residues. The chain's CDR3 is CASSVEGGPDTQYF. CDR3 coding DNA: TGCGCCAGCAGCGTGGAAGGGGGCCCAGATACGCAGTATTTT.

The CDR3 sequence: CASSYSGQGTYNEQFF. CDR3 bases: TGTGCCAGCAGTTACTCGGGACAGGGTACCTACAATGAGCAGTTCTTC. The rearrangement links TRBV6-2 or TRBV6-3 to TRBJ2-1; 9 bases are shared with TRBD1. The germline V gene has CDR1 MNHEY and CDR2 SVGEGT. The J segment lost 2 bases and the V segment lost 0 bases, leaving 2 bases of the junction unmatched. The CDR3 consists of 16 residues.

In this sample, this clone turned up once. The rearrangement uses TRBV7-9 and TRBJ2-1, with 8 bases identical to TRBD2. After removal of 5 bases from V and 9 bases from J, the junction contained 6 bases not matched to a gene. The germline V gene encodes CDR1 SEHNR and CDR2 FQNEAQ (reference sequence). CDR3 length: 13 amino acids. The CDR3, as DNA: TGTGCCAGCAGCACGGCGGGGGGCTTTGAGCAGTTCTTC. It translates to CASSTAGGFEQFF.

This chain uses TRBV6-5 with TRBJ1-5; D is unresolved. V was pared by 7 bases and J by 5 bases, with 18 bases between. Germline CDR1 reads MNHEY; CDR2 reads SVGAGI. The CDR3 extends over 15 amino acids. CDR3 in amino acids: CASKSEDGGYQPQHF. CDR3 DNA sequence: TGTGCCAGCAAAAGCGAGGACGGAGGCTATCAGCCCCAGCATTTT.

This chain joins TRBV7-2 and TRBJ2-1, with 11 bases fitting TRBD2. Germline-derived CDR1 and CDR2 are SGHTA and FQGNSA. The CDR3 extends over 17 amino acids. Trimming removed 1 base from V and 4 bases from J; junction bases left unmatched: 6. CDR3 protein: CASSLGLAGGRYNEQFF. CDR3 in DNA: TGTGCCAGCAGCTTAGGGCTAGCGGGGGGACGATACAATGAGCAGTTCTTC.

This clone was counted between two and nine times. The chain combines TRBV19 with TRBJ1-4; no clear D. The CDR3 has 15 amino acids. The V and J ends lost 6 bases and 7 bases respectively, with 18 bases between them. Per the germline V gene, CDR1 is LNHDA and CDR2 is SQIVND (reference sequence). The CDR3 here is CASRTPAPEGEKLFF. CDR3 nucleotide sequence: TGTGCCAGTAGGACTCCCGCGCCCGAGGGTGAAAAACTGTTTTTT. The complete variable domain, with remaining parts taken from reference TRBV19 and TRBJ1-4, reads DGGITQSPKYLFRKEGQNVTLSCEQNLNHDAMYWYRQDPGQGLRLIYYSQIVNDFQKGDIAEGYSVSREKKESFPLTVTSAQKNPTAFYLCASRTPAPEGEKLFFGSGTQLSVL.

This clone was recorded once. V and J are TRBV19 and TRBJ2-3; 8 bases fit TRBD2. There are 14 residues in the CDR3. With 4 bases clipped from V and 7 bases from J, the junction kept 7 bases outside the gene matches. Germline CDR1 is LNHDA and CDR2 is SQIVND (reference sequence). The CDR3 sequence is CASSTGGPSYTQYF. CDR3 sequence (DNA): TGTGCCAGTAGTACGGGGGGGCCTTCGTATACGCAGTATTTT. Together with reference TRBV19 and TRBJ2-3, the CDR3 gives the full variable domain: DGGITQSPKYLFRKEGQNVTLSCEQNLNHDAMYWYRQDPGQGLRLIYYSQIVNDFQKGDIAEGYSVSREKKESFPLTVTSAQKNPTAFYLCASSTGGPSYTQYFGPGTRLTVL.

The CDR3 here is CASSLAGAGNTIYF. CDR3 coding DNA: TGCGCCAGCAGCTTGGCAGGGGCTGGAAACACCATATATTTT. This chain joins TRBV5-1 and TRBJ1-3; maybe TRBD1 (6 bases). Trimming pared 0 bases from V and 2 bases from J, leaving 6 bases between. The CDR3 totals 14 residues. Germline lookup yields CDR1 SGHRS and CDR2 YFSETQ.

The genes are TRBV7-9 and TRBJ2-7, with D possibly matching TRBD1 (5 bases). The V end lost 5 bases, the J end lost 3 bases, and 11 bases lay between the germline ends. CDR3 size: 13 residues. Germline V gene lookup returns CDR1 SEHNR and CDR2 FQNEAQ (reference sequence). CDR3 DNA: TGTGCCAGCAGCAACCGACAGATCTACGAGCAGTACTTC. It is translated as CASSNRQIYEQYF.

This clone was counted only a few times. The chain uses TRBV2 and TRBJ1-2, with a tentative D call TRBD1 (6 bases). Deletions cut 7 bases from V and 1 base from J, with 10 bases between. This CDR3 has 13 residues. Germline CDR1 is SNHLY and CDR2 is FYNNEI. The CDR3 sequence is CASKLDSNYGYTF. The CDR3 bases are TGTGCCAGCAAGCTGGACAGTAACTATGGCTACACCTTC.

V usage is TRBV29-1 and J usage is TRBJ1-2; tentative D call: TRBD1 (5 bases). Germline-derived CDR1 and CDR2 are SQVTM and ANQGSEA. Trimming removed 0 bases from V and 2 bases from J, with 10 bases in between. The CDR3 sequence is 14 residues long. CDR3 DNA: TGCAGCGTTGAAGACCCGACAGAAAACTATGGCTACACCTTC. This codes for CSVEDPTENYGYTF.

The J gene is TRBJ2-7, the V gene TRBV30; 7 positions match TRBD1. This CDR3 comprises 13 residues. Germline loops: CDR1 GTSNPN, CDR2 SVGIG (reference sequence). Trimming at V came to 2 bases and at J to 5 bases, leaving 6 bases not matched to a gene. The CDR3 protein is CAWSPNRGHEQYF. CDR3 nucleotides: TGTGCCTGGAGTCCTAACAGGGGCCACGAGCAGTACTTC.

The chain combines TRBV5-6 with TRBJ2-5, with D uncertain. Germline V lookup: CDR1 SGHDT, CDR2 YYEEEE. The CDR3 extends over 16 amino acids. The V and J ends lost 1 base and 4 bases respectively, with 17 bases between them. This CDR3 reads CASSLRFVRVGETQYF. In DNA, the CDR3 is TGTGCCAGCAGCTTGCGATTCGTCCGGGTGGGAGAGACCCAGTACTTC.

This sequence joins TRBV7-8 and TRBJ1-2; D ambiguous. Germline V gives CDR1 SGHVS, CDR2 FQNEAQ. The CDR3 contains 13 residues. V was trimmed by 5 bases and J by 4 bases, leaving 11 bases between them. The CDR3 loop reads CASSRGSFYGYTF. DNA for the CDR3: TGTGCCAGCAGCCGCGGGTCCTTCTATGGCTACACCTTC.

The V gene is TRBV9, the J gene TRBJ2-7; 12 bases map to TRBD2. J was trimmed by 3 bases and V by 4 bases; bases with no gene match: 5. Germline V gene lookup returns CDR1 SGDLS and CDR2 YYNGEE. This CDR3 region has 15 residues. The CDR3 reads CASSPRTSGDYEQYF. In DNA form, the CDR3 reads TGTGCCAGCAGCCCACGGACTAGCGGGGACTACGAGCAGTACTTC.

The chain links TRBV15 to TRBJ1-2; D perhaps matches TRBD1 (5 bases). Germline-derived CDR1 and CDR2 are LNHNV and YYDKDF (reference sequence). The CDR3 runs 15 residues. V lost 5 bases to trimming and J lost 12 bases, with 25 bases between them. The CDR3: CATSPGSNGGPRDTF. The CDR3 DNA sequence: TGTGCCACCAGCCCCGGTTCGAACGGGGGTCCCAGGGACACCTTC.

The genes are TRBV7-2 and TRBJ1-5; tentatively, D is TRBD1 (6 bases). Trimming cost V 5 bases and J 4 bases, with 12 bases left between them. Germline V lookup: CDR1 SGHTA, CDR2 FQGNSA. The CDR3 is 14 amino acids. The CDR3 loop is CASSPGQRNQPQHF. DNA for the CDR3: TGTGCCAGCAGCCCCGGACAGAGGAATCAGCCCCAGCATTTT.